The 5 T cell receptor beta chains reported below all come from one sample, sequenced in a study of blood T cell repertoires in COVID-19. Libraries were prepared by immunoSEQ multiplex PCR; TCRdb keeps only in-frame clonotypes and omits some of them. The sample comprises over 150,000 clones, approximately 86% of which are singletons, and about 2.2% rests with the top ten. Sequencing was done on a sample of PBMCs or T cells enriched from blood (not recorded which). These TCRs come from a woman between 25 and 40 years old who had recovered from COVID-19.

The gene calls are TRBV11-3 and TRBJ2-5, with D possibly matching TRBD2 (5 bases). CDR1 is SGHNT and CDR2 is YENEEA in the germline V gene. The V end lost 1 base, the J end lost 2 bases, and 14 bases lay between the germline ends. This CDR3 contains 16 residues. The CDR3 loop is CASSLGRGLPQETQYF. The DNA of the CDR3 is TGTGCCAGCAGCTTAGGGAGAGGGCTGCCTCAAGAGACCCAGTACTTC.

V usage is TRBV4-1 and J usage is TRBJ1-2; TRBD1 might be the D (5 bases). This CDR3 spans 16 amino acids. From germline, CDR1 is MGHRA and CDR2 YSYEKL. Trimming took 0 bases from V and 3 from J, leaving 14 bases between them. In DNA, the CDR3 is TGCGCCAGCAGCCAAGAACGGCAGGGATGGGACTATGGCTACACCTTC. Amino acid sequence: CASSQERQGWDYGYTF.

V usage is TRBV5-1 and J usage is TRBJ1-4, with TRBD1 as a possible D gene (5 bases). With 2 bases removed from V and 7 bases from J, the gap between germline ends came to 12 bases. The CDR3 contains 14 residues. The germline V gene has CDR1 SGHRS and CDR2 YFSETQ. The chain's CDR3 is CASSFGGVGEKLFF. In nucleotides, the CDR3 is TGCGCCAGCAGCTTCGGAGGGGTGGGTGAAAAACTGTTTTTT.

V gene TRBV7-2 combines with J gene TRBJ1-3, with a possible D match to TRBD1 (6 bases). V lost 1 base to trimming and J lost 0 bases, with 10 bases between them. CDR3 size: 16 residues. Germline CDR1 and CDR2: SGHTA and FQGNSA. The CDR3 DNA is TGTGCCAGCAGCTTAGAAGGACAGCTCTCTGGAAACACCATATATTTT. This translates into CASSLEGQLSGNTIYF.

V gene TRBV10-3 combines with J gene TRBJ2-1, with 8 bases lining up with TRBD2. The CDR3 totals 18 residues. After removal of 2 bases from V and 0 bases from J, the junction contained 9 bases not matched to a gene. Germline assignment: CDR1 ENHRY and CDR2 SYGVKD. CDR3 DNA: TGTGCCATCAGTGAGAGGACGGGAGGGAATAGCTCCTACAATGAGCAGTTCTTC. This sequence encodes CAISERTGGNSSYNEQFF.